The 7 T cell receptor beta chains below all came from one sample that was sequenced in a study of graft-versus-host responses after intestinal transplantation. Lamina propria and intraepithelial lymphocytes were released by processing graft tissue. Using immunoSEQ multiplex PCR, the repertoire was profiled, and TCRdb retains in-frame clones only, with some absent. The sample contains more than 13,000 clones, approximately 70% of which appear only once. Sequenced material: ileum tissue, taken around 720 days after intestinal transplantation. These receptors came from a human patient who received an intestinal transplant, so some T cells may come from the graft donor.

This clone was recorded only once. The gene calls are TRBV9 and TRBJ1-2; maybe TRBD1 (6 bases). V lost 0 bases, J lost 0 bases, and 9 bases lay in between. Germline-derived CDR1 and CDR2 are SGDLS and YYNGEE. The CDR3 runs to 15 residues. CDR3 in amino acids: CASSVAGTPNYGYTF. Here the CDR3 DNA reads TGTGCCAGCAGCGTAGCGGGGACACCTAACTATGGCTACACCTTC.

V usage is TRBV6-1 and J usage is TRBJ2-2, with D perhaps TRBD2 (5 bases). The germline gives CDR1 MNHNS, CDR2 SASEGT. The V end lost 8 bases, the J end lost 3 bases, and 7 bases lay between the germline ends. This CDR3 is built from 12 residues. In DNA, the CDR3 is TGTGCCAGCCGGGGAGACACCGGGGAGCTGTTTTTT. Residues: CASRGDTGELFF.

V gene TRBV27 combines with J gene TRBJ2-7; 7 bases are shared with TRBD2. This CDR3 region has 16 residues. The ends lost 5 bases at V and 0 bases at J; junction bases unmatched: 10. Germline CDR1 MNHEY, CDR2 SMNVEV (reference sequence). As DNA, the CDR3 is TGTGCCAGCAGTGCCCCGGGGGAGGGACGCTCCTACGAGCAGTACTTC. This codes for CASSAPGEGRSYEQYF.

This clone was observed once. The genes are TRBV6-6 and TRBJ1-1; unclear D gene. Germline loops: CDR1 MNHNY, CDR2 SVGAGI (reference sequence). The ends were cut back, 5 bases at V and 1 base at J, with 14 bases in the middle. CDR3 length: 15 residues. The chain's CDR3 is CASSTGRSPNTEAFF. The CDR3 DNA follows: TGTGCCAGCAGTACCGGACGGAGTCCGAACACTGAAGCTTTCTTT.

This chain joins TRBV7-9 and TRBJ2-3, with TRBD2 as a possible D gene (7 bases). CDR1 is SEHNR and CDR2 is FQNEAQ in the germline V gene (reference sequence). The CDR3 runs to 19 residues. V was trimmed by 0 bases and J by 0 bases, leaving 19 bases between them. CDR3 sequence: CASSLAILGGGSSTDTQYF. The CDR3, as DNA: TGTGCCAGCAGCTTAGCTATCCTTGGCGGGGGCTCTAGCACAGATACGCAGTATTTT.

In its sample, this clone was seen a few times. The chain combines TRBV6-1 with TRBJ2-2; D tentatively fits TRBD1 or TRBD2 (6 bases each). CDR3 length: 14 amino acids. Between the trimmed V and J ends, which lost 10 bases and 5 bases, there was a span of 17 bases. Germline V CDR1 and CDR2: MNHNS, SASEGT. Here the CDR3 reads CATKVGGETGELFF. The CDR3 region has the DNA TGTGCCACCAAAGTGGGGGGCGAGACCGGGGAGCTGTTTTTT.

The V call is TRBV9, the J call TRBJ2-3; TRBD2 might be the D (5 bases). The CDR3 has 17 amino acids. Germline values: CDR1 SGDLS, CDR2 YYNGEE. V shed 0 bases and J shed 0 bases, with 14 bases lying between them. In DNA, the CDR3 is TGTGCCAGCAGCGTAGGCGATAGCGTATCTAGCACAGATACGCAGTATTTT. It specifies CASSVGDSVSSTDTQYF.